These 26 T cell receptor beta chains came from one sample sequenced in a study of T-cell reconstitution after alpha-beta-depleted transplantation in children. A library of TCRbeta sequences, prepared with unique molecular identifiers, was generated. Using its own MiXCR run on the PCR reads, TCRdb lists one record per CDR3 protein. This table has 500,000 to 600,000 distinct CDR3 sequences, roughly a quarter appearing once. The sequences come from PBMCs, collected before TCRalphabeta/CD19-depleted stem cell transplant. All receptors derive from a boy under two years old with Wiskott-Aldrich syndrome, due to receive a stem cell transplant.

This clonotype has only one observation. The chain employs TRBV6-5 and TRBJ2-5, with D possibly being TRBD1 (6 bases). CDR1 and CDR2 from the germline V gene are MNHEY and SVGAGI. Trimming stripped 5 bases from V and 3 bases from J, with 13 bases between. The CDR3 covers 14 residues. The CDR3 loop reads CASSHGRQEETQYF. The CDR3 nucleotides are TGTGCCAGCAGTCACGGTCGACAGGAAGAGACCCAGTACTTC.

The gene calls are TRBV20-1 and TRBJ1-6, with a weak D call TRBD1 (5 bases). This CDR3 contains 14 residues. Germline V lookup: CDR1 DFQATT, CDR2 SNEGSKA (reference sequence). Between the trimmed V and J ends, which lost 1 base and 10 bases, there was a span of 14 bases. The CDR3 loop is CSARGVGQGSPLHF. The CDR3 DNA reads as TGCAGTGCTAGAGGGGTAGGGCAGGGATCACCCCTCCACTTT.

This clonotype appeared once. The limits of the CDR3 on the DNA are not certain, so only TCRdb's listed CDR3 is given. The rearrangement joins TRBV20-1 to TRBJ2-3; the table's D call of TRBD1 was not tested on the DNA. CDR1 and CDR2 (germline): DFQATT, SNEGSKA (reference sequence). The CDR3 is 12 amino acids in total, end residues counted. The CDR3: CSAPFGADTQYF.

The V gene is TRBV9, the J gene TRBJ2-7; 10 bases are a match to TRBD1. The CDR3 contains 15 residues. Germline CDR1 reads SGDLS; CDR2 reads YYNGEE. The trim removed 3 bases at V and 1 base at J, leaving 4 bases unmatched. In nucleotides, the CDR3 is TGTGCCAGCAGCGCGGGACAGGGGATTTCCTACGAGCAGTACTTC. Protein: CASSAGQGISYEQYF.

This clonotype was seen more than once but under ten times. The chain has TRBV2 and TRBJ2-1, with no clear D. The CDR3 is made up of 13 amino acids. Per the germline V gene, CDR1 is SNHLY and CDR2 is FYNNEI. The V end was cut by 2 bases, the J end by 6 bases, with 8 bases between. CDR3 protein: CASSERSGNEQFF. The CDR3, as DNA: TGTGCCAGCAGTGAACGGTCCGGCAATGAGCAGTTCTTC. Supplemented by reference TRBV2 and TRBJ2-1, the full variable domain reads EPEVTQTPSHQVTQMGQEVILRCVPISNHLYFYWYRQILGQKVEFLVSFYNNEISEKSEIFDDQFSVERPDGSNFTLKIRSTKLEDSAMYFCASSERSGNEQFFGPGTRLTVL.

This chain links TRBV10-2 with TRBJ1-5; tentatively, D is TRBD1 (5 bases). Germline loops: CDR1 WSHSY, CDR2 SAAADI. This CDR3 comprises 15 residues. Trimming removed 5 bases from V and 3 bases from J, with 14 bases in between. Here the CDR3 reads CASSRAGFDNQPQHF. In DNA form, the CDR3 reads TGCGCCAGCAGTAGGGCAGGGTTTGACAATCAGCCCCAGCATTTT.

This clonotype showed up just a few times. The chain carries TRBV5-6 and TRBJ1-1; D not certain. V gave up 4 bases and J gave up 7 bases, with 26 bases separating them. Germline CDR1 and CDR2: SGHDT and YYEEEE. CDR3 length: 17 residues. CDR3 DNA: TGTGCCAGCAGCCCGATTGCCACCGTGGGGTCGCTGGGTGAAGCTTTCTTT. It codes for CASSPIATVGSLGEAFF.

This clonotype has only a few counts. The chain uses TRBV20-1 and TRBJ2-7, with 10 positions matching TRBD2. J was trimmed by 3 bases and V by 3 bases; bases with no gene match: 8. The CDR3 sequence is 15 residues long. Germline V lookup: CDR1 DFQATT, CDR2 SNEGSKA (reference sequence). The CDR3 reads CSASSGLAASYEQYF. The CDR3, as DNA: TGCAGTGCTAGCTCTGGACTAGCGGCCAGCTACGAGCAGTACTTC.

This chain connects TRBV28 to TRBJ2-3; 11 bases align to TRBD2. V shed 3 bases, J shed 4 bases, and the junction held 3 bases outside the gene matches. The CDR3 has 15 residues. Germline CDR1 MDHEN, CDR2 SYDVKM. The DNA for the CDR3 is TGTGCCAGCAGTTTTCCTAGCGGGAGGTCAGATACGCAGTATTTT. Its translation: CASSFPSGRSDTQYF.

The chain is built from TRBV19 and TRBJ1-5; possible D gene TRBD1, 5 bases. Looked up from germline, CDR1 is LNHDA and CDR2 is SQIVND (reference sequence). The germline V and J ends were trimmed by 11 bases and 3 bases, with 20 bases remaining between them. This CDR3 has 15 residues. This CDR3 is CAPNSTWGPNQPQHF. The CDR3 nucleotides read TGTGCCCCGAACTCGACGTGGGGACCCAATCAGCCCCAGCATTTT.

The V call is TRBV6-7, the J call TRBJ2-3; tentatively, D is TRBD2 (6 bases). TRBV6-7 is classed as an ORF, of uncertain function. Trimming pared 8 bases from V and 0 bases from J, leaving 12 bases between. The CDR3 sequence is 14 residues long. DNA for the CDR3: TGTGCCAGCGCCGGGAGTCCTAGCACAGATACGCAGTATTTT. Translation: CASAGSPSTDTQYF.

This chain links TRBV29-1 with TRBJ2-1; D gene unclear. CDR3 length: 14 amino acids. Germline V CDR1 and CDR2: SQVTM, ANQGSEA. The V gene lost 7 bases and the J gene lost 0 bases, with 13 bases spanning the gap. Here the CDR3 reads CSASASYSYNEQFF. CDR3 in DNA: TGCAGCGCCTCCGCATCATACTCCTACAATGAGCAGTTCTTC.

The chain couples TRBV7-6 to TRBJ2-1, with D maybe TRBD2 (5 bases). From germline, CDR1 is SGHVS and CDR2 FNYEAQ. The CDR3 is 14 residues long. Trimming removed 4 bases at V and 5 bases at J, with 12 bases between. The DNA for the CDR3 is TGTGCCAGCAGCTCAAGCGGTTTTAACAATGAGCAGTTCTTC. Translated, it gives CASSSSGFNNEQFF.

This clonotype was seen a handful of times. The CDR3 here is CATSDPKTSLEEQYF. The CDR3 DNA reads TGTGCCACCAGTGATCCTAAAACTAGCTTGGAAGAGCAGTACTTC. V and J are TRBV24-1 and TRBJ2-7; D is perhaps TRBD2 (6 bases). The V end lost 3 bases, the J end lost 7 bases, and 18 bases lay between the germline ends. This CDR3 is 15 amino acids long. The germline CDR1 and CDR2 sequences are KGHDR and SFDVKD.

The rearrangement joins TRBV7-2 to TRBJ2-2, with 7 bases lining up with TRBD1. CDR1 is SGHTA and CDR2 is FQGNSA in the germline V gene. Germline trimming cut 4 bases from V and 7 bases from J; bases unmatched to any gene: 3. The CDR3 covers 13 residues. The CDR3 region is CASSSSGGGELFF. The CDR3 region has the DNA TGTGCCAGCAGCTCCTCAGGGGGCGGGGAGCTGTTTTTT. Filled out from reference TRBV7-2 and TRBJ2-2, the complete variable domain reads GAGVSQSPSNKVTEKGKDVELRCDPISGHTALYWYRQSLGQGLEFLIYFQGNSAPDKSGLPSDRFSAERTGGSVSTLTIQRTQQEDSAVYLCASSSSGGGELFFGEGSRLTVL.

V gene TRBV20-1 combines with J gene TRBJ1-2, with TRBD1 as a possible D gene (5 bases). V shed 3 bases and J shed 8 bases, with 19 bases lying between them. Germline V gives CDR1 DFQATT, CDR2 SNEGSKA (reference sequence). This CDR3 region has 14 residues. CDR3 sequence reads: CSARARGMREGYTF. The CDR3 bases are TGCAGTGCTAGGGCAAGGGGAATGAGGGAAGGCTACACCTTC.

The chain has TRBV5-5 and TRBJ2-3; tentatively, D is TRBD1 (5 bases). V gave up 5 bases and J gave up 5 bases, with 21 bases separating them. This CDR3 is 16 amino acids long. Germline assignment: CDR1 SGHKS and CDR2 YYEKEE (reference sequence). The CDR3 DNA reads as TGTGCCAGCAGAGAGTTTGGCAGGGAAAGAGTAGATACGCAGTATTTT. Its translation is CASREFGRERVDTQYF.

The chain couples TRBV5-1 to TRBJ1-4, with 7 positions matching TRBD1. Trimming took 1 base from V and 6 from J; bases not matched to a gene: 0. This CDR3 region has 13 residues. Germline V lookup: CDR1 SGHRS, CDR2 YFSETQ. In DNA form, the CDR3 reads TGCGCCAGCAGCTTGACAGGGGATGAAAAACTGTTTTTT. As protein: CASSLTGDEKLFF.

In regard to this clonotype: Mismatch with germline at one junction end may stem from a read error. Written as DNA, the CDR3 is TGCTGTGCTAGAGAAGCTAGCGGGAGTTCCGGCTACAATGAGCAGTTCTTC. The encoded protein is CCAREASGSSGYNEQFF. The V and J genes are TRBV20-1 and TRBJ2-1; TRBD2 matches at 10 bases. The CDR3 spans 17 residues. The V gene's germline CDR1 is DFQATT and CDR2 SNEGSKA (reference sequence).

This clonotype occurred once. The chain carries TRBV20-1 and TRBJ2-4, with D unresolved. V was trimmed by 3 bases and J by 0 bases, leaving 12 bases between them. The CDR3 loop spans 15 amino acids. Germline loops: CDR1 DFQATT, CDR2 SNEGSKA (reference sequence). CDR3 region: CSASTEPVAKNIQYF. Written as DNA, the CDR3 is TGCAGTGCTAGTACAGAGCCGGTAGCCAAAAACATTCAGTACTTC.

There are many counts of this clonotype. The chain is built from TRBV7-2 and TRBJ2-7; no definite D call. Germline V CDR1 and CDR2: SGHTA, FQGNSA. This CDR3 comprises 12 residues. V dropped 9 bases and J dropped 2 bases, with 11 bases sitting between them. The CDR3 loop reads CARAGRTYEQYF. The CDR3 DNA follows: TGTGCCAGGGCAGGTCGGACCTACGAGCAGTACTTC.

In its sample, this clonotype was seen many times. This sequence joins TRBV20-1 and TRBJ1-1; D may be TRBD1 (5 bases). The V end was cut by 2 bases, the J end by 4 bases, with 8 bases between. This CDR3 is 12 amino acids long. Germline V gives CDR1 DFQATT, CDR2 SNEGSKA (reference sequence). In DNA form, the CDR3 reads TGCAGTGCTAGACAGGGAGGCACTGAAGCTTTCTTT. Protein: CSARQGGTEAFF.

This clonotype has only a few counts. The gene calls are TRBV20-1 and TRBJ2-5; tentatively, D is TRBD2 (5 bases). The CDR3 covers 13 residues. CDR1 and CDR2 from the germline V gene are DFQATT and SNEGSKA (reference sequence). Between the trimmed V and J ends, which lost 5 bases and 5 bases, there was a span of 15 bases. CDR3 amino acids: CSALTTLEETQYF. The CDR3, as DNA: TGCAGTGCTTTAACCACACTAGAGGAGACCCAGTACTTC.

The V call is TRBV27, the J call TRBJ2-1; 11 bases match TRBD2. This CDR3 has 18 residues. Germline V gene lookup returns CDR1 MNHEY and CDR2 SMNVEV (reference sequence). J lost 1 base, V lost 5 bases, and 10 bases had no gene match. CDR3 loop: CASSQWRVAGGSYNEQFF. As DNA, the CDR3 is TGTGCCAGCAGTCAATGGCGGGTAGCGGGAGGGTCCTACAATGAGCAGTTCTTC.

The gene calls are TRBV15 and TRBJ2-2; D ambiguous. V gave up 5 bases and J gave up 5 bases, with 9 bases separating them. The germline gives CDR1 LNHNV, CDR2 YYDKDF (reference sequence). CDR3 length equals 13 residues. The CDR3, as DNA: TGTGCCACCAGCCCAATAAGGACCGGGGAGCTGTTTTTT. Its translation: CATSPIRTGELFF.

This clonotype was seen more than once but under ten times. CDR3 nucleotide sequence: TGCAGTGCTAGGAGGCGAAGCGGTAGCTCCTACAATGAGCAGTTCTTC. Amino acids: CSARRRSGSSYNEQFF. The chain is built from TRBV20-1 and TRBJ2-1; D might be TRBD2 (5 bases). The V gene's germline CDR1 is DFQATT and CDR2 SNEGSKA (reference sequence). The CDR3 extends over 16 amino acids. With 3 bases removed from V and 0 bases from J, the gap between germline ends came to 15 bases.